Below, 18 T cell receptor beta chains from the same sample are listed, as sequenced in a study of cytomegalovirus exposure and HLA in healthy donors (dated by TCRdb to about 2017). Library preparation was by the immunoSEQ multiplex PCR assay. A mixture of 60 forward primers for TCR Vbeta segments and 13 reverse primers for TCR Jbeta segments was used in the multiplex PCR. TCRdb took this table from immuneACCESS and kept in-frame rearrangements with V and J called. Such tables lack part of the clones; where checked against another copy, unresolved V genes explain under half of the gap, and the rest is unexplained. The sample yields about 180,000 clones; approximately 88% were counted once. Clones ranked in the top ten supply 0.8% to 1.3% of the sample. The sample consisted of PBMCs. Every receptor here comes from a man aged 25 to 45 in good health and CMV-seronegative.

J is TRBJ2-2 and V is TRBV28; TRBD2 matches at 7 bases. The CDR3 is 17 residues long. Unmatched junction bases numbered 6, after V lost 1 base and J lost 1 base. Germline CDR1 MDHEN, CDR2 SYDVKM. The CDR3 DNA is TGTGCCAGCAGTTTATACCGACTAGCCATGAACACCGGGGAGCTGTTTTTT. Its protein product is CASSLYRLAMNTGELFF. The full variable domain, its missing parts supplied by reference TRBV28 and TRBJ2-2, is DVKVTQSSRYLVKRTGEKVFLECVQDMDHENMFWYRQDPGLGLRLIYFSYDVKMKEKGDIPEGYSVSREKKERFSLILESASTNQTSMYLCASSLYRLAMNTGELFFGEGSRLTVL.

This chain links TRBV10-3 with TRBJ2-2; the D is unclear. V lost 3 bases to trimming and J lost 0 bases, with 2 bases between them. This CDR3 comprises 13 residues. The germline V gene encodes CDR1 ENHRY and CDR2 SYGVKD. CDR3 loop: CAISDANTGELFF. In DNA, the CDR3 is TGTGCCATCAGTGACGCGAACACCGGGGAGCTGTTTTTT.

This sequence joins TRBV30 and TRBJ1-5, with D possibly matching TRBD1 (6 bases). The CDR3 length is 15 residues. Trimming pared 1 base from V and 7 bases from J, leaving 17 bases between. From germline, CDR1 is GTSNPN and CDR2 SVGIG (reference sequence). The CDR3 spells CAWSADGKGGQPQHF. CDR3 bases: TGTGCCTGGAGTGCGGACGGAAAGGGGGGGCAGCCCCAGCATTTT. Supplemented by reference TRBV30 and TRBJ1-5, the full variable domain reads SQTIHQWPATLVQPVGSPLSLECTVEGTSNPNLYWYRQAAGRGLQLLFYSVGIGQISSEVPQNLSASRPQDRQFILSSKKLLLSDSGFYLCAWSADGKGGQPQHFGDGTRLSIL.

This sequence joins TRBV4-1 and TRBJ2-1; D possibly corresponds to TRBD1 (6 bases). V was trimmed by 2 bases and J by 7 bases, leaving 12 bases between them. Germline assignment: CDR1 MGHRA and CDR2 YSYEKL. The CDR3 covers 14 residues. This chain's CDR3 is CASSQPGQTNEQFF. As DNA, the CDR3 is TGCGCCAGCAGCCAACCCGGACAGACGAATGAGCAGTTCTTC.

The chain is built from TRBV27 and TRBJ2-5, with a weak D call TRBD1 (6 bases). The J call is doubtful: the DNA matches TRBJ2-7 better. Germline V gene data show CDR1 as MNHEY and CDR2 as SMNVEV (reference sequence). The CDR3 has 15 amino acids. CDR3 in amino acids: CASSPLRGQLYEQYF. In DNA form, the CDR3 reads TGTGCCAGCAGTCCCCTACGCGGACAGCTCTACGAGCAGTACTTC.

This chain joins TRBV7-2 and TRBJ2-7; 12 bases are a match to TRBD2. The trim removed 2 bases at V and 0 bases at J, leaving 8 bases unmatched. CDR1 is SGHTA, CDR2 FQGNSA, per germline. CDR3 length: 18 amino acids. The CDR3: CASSLTGLAGYSSYEQYF. As DNA, the CDR3 is TGTGCCAGCAGCTTAACGGGACTAGCGGGCTATAGCTCCTACGAGCAGTACTTC.

The chain has TRBV5-1 and TRBJ2-2, with 13 bases that match TRBD2. With 3 bases clipped from V and 6 bases from J, the junction kept 8 bases outside the gene matches. Per the germline V gene, CDR1 is SGHRS and CDR2 is YFSETQ. The CDR3 consists of 17 residues. CDR3 region: CASSSSTSGRAAGELFF. Here the CDR3 DNA reads TGCGCCAGCAGCTCCAGTACTAGCGGGAGGGCCGCCGGGGAGCTGTTTTTT. The variable domain in full, with the rest retrieved from reference TRBV5-1 and TRBJ2-2, is KAGVTQTPRYLIKTRGQQVTLSCSPISGHRSVSWYQQTPGQGLQFLFEYFSETQRNKGNFPGRFSGRQFSNSRSEMNVSTLELGDSALYLCASSSSTSGRAAGELFFGEGSRLTVL.

This clone was seen only once. This chain joins TRBV28 and TRBJ1-6; D gene uncertain. The germline V gene has CDR1 MDHEN and CDR2 SYDVKM. The CDR3 is 14 residues long. The V end lost 2 bases, the J end lost 2 bases, and 4 bases lay between the germline ends. The CDR3 DNA follows: TGTGCCAGCAGTTTACGTACCTATAATTCACCCCTCCACTTT. Protein: CASSLRTYNSPLHF.

This chain uses TRBV2 with TRBJ2-7, with a weak D call TRBD2 (6 bases). V shed 7 bases and J shed 1 base, with 11 bases lying between them. CDR3 size: 13 residues. Germline lookup yields CDR1 SNHLY and CDR2 FYNNEI. CDR3 protein: CASIYGTSYEQYF. In DNA form, the CDR3 reads TGTGCCAGCATATATGGGACTTCCTACGAGCAGTACTTC.

This clone was observed once. The chain links TRBV21-1 to TRBJ2-7; the D call of TRBD1 is as the table states it, not checked on the DNA. TRBV21-1 is noted as a pseudogene. This CDR3 is 15 amino acids long. The CDR3 DNA sequence: TGTGCCAGCAGCAAAGAGATGGGACACAACTACGAGCAGTACTTC. Amino acids: CASSKEMGHNYEQYF.

The count of this clone is one. V gene TRBV6-1 combines with J gene TRBJ1-1, with D perhaps TRBD1 (6 bases). Germline assignment: CDR1 MNHNS and CDR2 SASEGT. CDR3 length: 16 residues. Trimming pared 4 bases from V and 1 base from J, leaving 16 bases between. Here the CDR3 reads CASSGIGGRTNTEAFF. The CDR3 bases are TGTGCCAGCAGTGGTATCGGGGGGCGGACGAACACTGAAGCTTTCTTT.

The gene calls are TRBV30 and TRBJ1-5; 9 bases agree with TRBD1. CDR1 is GTSNPN and CDR2 is SVGIG in the germline V gene (reference sequence). The CDR3 consists of 16 residues. The V segment lost 2 bases and the J segment 0 bases; nucleotides outside the gene matches: 5. CDR3 loop: CAWSTAGQGSNQPQHF. DNA of the CDR3: TGTGCCTGGAGTACCGCGGGACAGGGTAGCAATCAGCCCCAGCATTTT. The complete variable domain, with remaining parts taken from reference TRBV30 and TRBJ1-5, reads SQTIHQWPATLVQPVGSPLSLECTVEGTSNPNLYWYRQAAGRGLQLLFYSVGIGQISSEVPQNLSASRPQDRQFILSSKKLLLSDSGFYLCAWSTAGQGSNQPQHFGDGTRLSIL.

This clone occurred once. The chain employs TRBV5-4 and TRBJ2-3; no definite D call. The CDR3 has 16 amino acids. Trimming took 4 bases from V and 0 from J, leaving 15 bases between them. Germline assignment: CDR1 SGHNT and CDR2 YYREEE (reference sequence). CDR3 coding DNA: TGTGCCAGCAGCCGGCGCGGCGGCCTTAGCACAGATACGCAGTATTTT. It is translated as CASSRRGGLSTDTQYF.

This clone was observed once. The same CDR3 is also encoded by other DNA sequences in this sample. This chain links TRBV30 with TRBJ1-1; the match to TRBD1 covers 7 bases. CDR1 is GTSNPN, CDR2 SVGIG, per germline (reference sequence). The CDR3 length is 12 residues. V shed 4 bases, J shed 4 bases, and the junction held 3 bases outside the gene matches. The CDR3 nucleotides are TGTGCCTGGAATACAGGGGCCACTGAAGCTTTCTTT. Protein sequence: CAWNTGATEAFF. The whole variable domain, filled in from reference TRBV30 and TRBJ1-1, reads SQTIHQWPATLVQPVGSPLSLECTVEGTSNPNLYWYRQAAGRGLQLLFYSVGIGQISSEVPQNLSASRPQDRQFILSSKKLLLSDSGFYLCAWNTGATEAFFGQGTRLTVV.

This chain joins TRBV5-1 and TRBJ2-1; 13 nucleotides match TRBD2. The CDR3 is 15 residues long. From germline, CDR1 is SGHRS and CDR2 YFSETQ. V trimming: 4 bases; J trimming: 9 bases; junction bases outside the gene matches: 7. As DNA, the CDR3 is TGCGCCAGCAGCCTACTAGCGGGGGGGCTGGGTGAGCAGTTCTTC. Its protein is CASSLLAGGLGEQFF.

The sample holds a few counts of this clone. The chain recombines TRBV13 with TRBJ2-7; 10 bases fit TRBD1. Per germline, CDR1 PRHDT and CDR2 FYEKMQ (reference sequence). Unmatched junction bases numbered 13, after V lost 5 bases and J lost 3 bases. The CDR3 covers 17 residues. For the CDR3, the DNA is TGTGCCAGCAGCGAAGCGCCGGGACAGGGGTTAAACTACGAGCAGTACTTC. The encoded protein is CASSEAPGQGLNYEQYF.

The chain has TRBV11-1 and TRBJ1-1; 8 bases are a match to TRBD1. This CDR3 is 14 amino acids long. CDR1 and CDR2 (germline): SGHAT, FQDESV (reference sequence). The V segment lost 1 base and the J segment 3 bases; nucleotides outside the gene matches: 1. CDR3: CASSLDRGDTEAFF. The CDR3 DNA follows: TGTGCCAGCAGCTTAGACAGGGGGGACACTGAAGCTTTCTTT. The full variable domain, in which reference TRBV11-1 and TRBJ1-1 provide the parts outside the CDR3, is EAEVAQSPRYKITEKSQAVAFWCDPISGHATLYWYRQILGQGPELLVQFQDESVVDDSQLPKDRFSAERLKGVDSTLKIQPAELGDSAMYLCASSLDRGDTEAFFGQGTRLTVV.

As concerns this clone: The germline gene is not matched at one end of the junction; a read error may be the cause. The chain uses TRBV7-7 and TRBJ2-1, with 11 bases aligning to TRBD2. The CDR3 loop spans 15 amino acids. Germline V gives CDR1 SSHAT, CDR2 FNYEAQ (reference sequence). CDR3 amino acids: CASSHGLAGHNEQFF. Written as DNA, the CDR3 is TGTGCTAGCAGCCACGGACTAGCGGGCCACAATGAGCAGTTCTTC.